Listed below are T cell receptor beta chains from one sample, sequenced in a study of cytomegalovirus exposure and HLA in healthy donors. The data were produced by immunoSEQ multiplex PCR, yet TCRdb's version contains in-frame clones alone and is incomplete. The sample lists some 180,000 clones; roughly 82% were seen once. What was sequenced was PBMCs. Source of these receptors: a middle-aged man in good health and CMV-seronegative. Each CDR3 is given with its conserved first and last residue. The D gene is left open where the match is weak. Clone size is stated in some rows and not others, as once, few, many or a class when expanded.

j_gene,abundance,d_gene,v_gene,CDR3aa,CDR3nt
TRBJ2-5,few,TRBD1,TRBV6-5,CASRGQGQETQYF,TGTGCCAGCCGCGGACAGGGCCAAGAGACCCAGTACTTC
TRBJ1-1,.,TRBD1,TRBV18,CASSPAGGTAEAFF,TGTGCCAGCTCACCGGCAGGGGGAACTGCTGAAGCTTTCTTT
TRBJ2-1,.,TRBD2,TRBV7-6,CASSYRGGTTSEQFF,TGTGCCAGCAGCTACCGGGGGGGGACCACTAGTGAGCAGTTCTTC
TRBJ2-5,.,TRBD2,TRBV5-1,CASSLMRERETQYF,TGCGCCAGCAGCTTGATGCGGGAGAGAGAGACCCAGTACTTC
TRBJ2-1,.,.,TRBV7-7,CASSRAPDNEQFF,TGTGCTAGCAGCCGAGCGCCCGACAATGAGCAGTTCTTC
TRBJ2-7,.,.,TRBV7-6,CASSLEAGGLYEQYF,TGTGCCAGCAGCTTAGAAGCGGGCGGCTTATACGAGCAGTACTTC
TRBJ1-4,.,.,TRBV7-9,CASSLGRTYGLDEKLFF,TGTGCCAGCAGCTTGGGGCGAACGTATGGGTTAGATGAAAAACTGTTTTTT
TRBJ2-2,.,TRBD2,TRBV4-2,CASSQDWTSGRNTGELFF,TGTGCCAGCAGCCAAGATTGGACTAGCGGGCGAAACACCGGGGAGCTGTTTTTT
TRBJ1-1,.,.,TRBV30,CAWLRGGALGNREAFF,TGTGCCTGGTTAAGAGGGGGGGCGCTTGGCAACCGAGAAGCTTTCTTT
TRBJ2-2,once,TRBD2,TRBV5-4,CASSSGLAGGVDTGELFF,TGTGCCAGCAGCTCGGGACTAGCGGGAGGTGTCGACACCGGGGAGCTGTTTTTT
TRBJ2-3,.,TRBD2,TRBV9,CASSARAGLAGAVDTQYF,TGTGCCAGCAGCGCTCGCGCTGGACTAGCGGGAGCGGTAGATACGCAGTATTTT
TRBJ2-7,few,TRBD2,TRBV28,CASRERGRSYEQYF,TGTGCCAGCAGGGAGCGGGGTCGCTCCTACGAGCAGTACTTC
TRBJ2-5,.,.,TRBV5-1,CASSLARGVSSLGTQYF,TGCGCCAGCAGCTTGGCCCGAGGAGTGTCCTCCTTGGGGACCCAGTACTTC
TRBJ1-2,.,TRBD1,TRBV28,CASRATRDSLHTF,TGTGCCAGCAGGGCGACCCGGGACAGCCTTCACACCTTC
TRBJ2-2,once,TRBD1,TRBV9,CASSAGKTGYDTGELFF,TGTGCCAGCAGCGCCGGAAAGACAGGGTACGACACCGGGGAGCTGTTTTTT
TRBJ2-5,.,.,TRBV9,CASSVGGGGAGETQYF,TGTGCCAGCAGCGTAGGAGGTGGGGGGGCTGGTGAGACCCAGTACTTC
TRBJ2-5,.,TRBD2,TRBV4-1,CASSPMERGETQYF,TGCGCCAGCAGCCCCATGGAGCGGGGAGAGACCCAGTACTTC
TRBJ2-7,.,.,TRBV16,CASSSTRGAYEQYF,TGTGCCAGCAGCTCAACCAGGGGGGCCTACGAGCAGTACTTC
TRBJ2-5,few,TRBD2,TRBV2,CASGPWLAGVETQYF,TGTGCCAGCGGACCATGGCTAGCGGGGGTGGAGACCCAGTACTTC
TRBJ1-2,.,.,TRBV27,CASSLEPRNYGYTF,TGTGCCAGCAGTTTAGAGCCCCGTAACTATGGCTACACCTTC
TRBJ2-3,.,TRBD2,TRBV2,CASSRLAGGRGTQYF,TGTGCCAGCAGCCGACTAGCGGGGGGGCGGGGGACGCAGTATTTT
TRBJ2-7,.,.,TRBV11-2,CASSLRTGSSPSYEQYF,TGTGCCAGCAGCTTGAGAACAGGGAGTTCCCCCTCCTACGAGCAGTACTTC
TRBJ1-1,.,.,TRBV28,CASSSFTEAFF,TGTGCCAGCAGTTCCTTCACTGAAGCTTTCTTT
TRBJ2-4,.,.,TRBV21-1,CASSKDRARWTAKNIQYF,TGTGCCAGCAGCAAGGACAGGGCGAGGTGGACTGCCAAAAACATTCAGTACTTC
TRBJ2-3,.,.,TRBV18,CASSPPSTDTQYF,TGTGCCAGCTCACCTCCATCCACAGATACGCAGTATTTT
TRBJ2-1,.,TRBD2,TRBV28,CASRPGGGGNEQFF,TGTGCTTCCCGCCCCGGGGGCGGGGGGAATGAGCAGTTCTTC
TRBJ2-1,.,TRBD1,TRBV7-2,CASSWAGQGAIEQFF,TGTGCCAGCAGTTGGGCGGGACAGGGGGCGATCGAGCAGTTCTTC
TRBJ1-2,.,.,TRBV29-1,CSVAGGGYGYTF,TGCAGCGTTGCGGGGGGGGGTTATGGCTACACCTTC
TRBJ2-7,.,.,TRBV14,CASSQVPVEQYF,TGTGCCAGCAGCCAAGTTCCGGTCGAGCAGTACTTC
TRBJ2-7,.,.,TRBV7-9,CASSLDREFYEQYF,TGTGCCAGCAGCTTAGACCGGGAGTTCTACGAGCAGTACTTC
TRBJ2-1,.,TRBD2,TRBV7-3,CASSLTSGGYNEQFF,TGTGCCAGCAGCCTGACTAGCGGGGGATACAATGAGCAGTTCTTC
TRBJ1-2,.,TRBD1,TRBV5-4,CASSKGQGSFLSKGYTF,TGTGCCAGCAGCAAAGGACAGGGGTCTTTTTTAAGTAAGGGCTACACCTTC
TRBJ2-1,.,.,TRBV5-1,CASGPGLMSRNEQFF,TGCGCCAGCGGCCCGGGACTCATGTCTCGGAATGAGCAGTTCTTC